This record concerns one TCR beta chain sequence. A few counts support this clonotype. Its specific antigen is unknown. Within one base of it there is no much larger clone, and no base qualities were kept. The TCR beta CDR3 regions were amplified from the RNA transcripts. A first-round RT-PCR of the TCR CDR3 used the HTBI primer set with the Qiagen OneStep RT-PCR kit. The libraries were constructed in a second round of multiplex PCR and then size-selected and purified. Sequencing of the libraries was done on an Illumina HiSeq2000 using paired-end 100 bp reads. On the authors' methods: Raw data were processed with SOAPnuke, discarding reads with adapters, uncalled bases, mean Phred below 15, or no exact constant-primer or identifier match. COPE v1.2.5 was used to merge the high-quality paired reads, and each unique nucleotide sequence was defined as a clonotype. MiTCR v1.1 was used to align clonotypes to the IMGT TRBV, TRBD and TRBJ reference segments. Only V-J combinations with frequency above 0.0001, covering 98% to 99.2% of repertoires, were analysed. The TCS score was defined as F50 (clonal expansion) divided by E x V (chaos), with BLOSUM62-based TCRdist calculated between CDR3 peptides within each V-J. Welch's t-statistics and random forest reduced roughly 500 V-J features to roughly 13, which were used in a naive Bayes classifier (R e1071). Starting from the raw public reads, TCRdb applied fastp trimming at Q25, assembled clones with MiXCR and retained in-frame beta chains. Every entry covers one CDR3 protein and lists the most common genes and DNA from its rows. These V and J calls rely on TCRdb rather than the paper's analysis. Present in this sample are a few hundred thousand distinct CDR3 sequences, roughly 20% of which were seen just once. Less than 30% of the sample lies in the top ten.

Stable Graves' hyperthyroidism was defined as no progression to ophthalmopathy during 18 months of follow-up. Hyperthyroidism patients were aged 18 to 65 years and newly diagnosed, with disease duration of less than 2 months. Exclusion was applied to patients with uncontrolled infections, other autoimmune diseases, pregnancy or lactation. Diagnoses were based on clinical symptoms, serum thyroxine and TRAb, thyroid ultrasound and orbital computed tomography. Ficoll-Paque density gradient centrifugation was used to isolate PBMCs from approximately 10 ml of fresh peripheral blood. Total RNA was extracted using Trizol reagent, and RNA quality was assessed on an Agilent 2100 Bioanalyzer. These data originate in a study of T cells in Graves' hyperthyroidism and ophthalmopathy (dated by TCRdb to about 2019). Broadly, across the study: Peripheral blood was collected at initial diagnosis, before any treatment. After blood sampling, hyperthyroidism patients were treated with methimazole at a starting dose of 30 mg daily, and ophthalmopathy patients were treated with high-dose intravenous methylprednisolone. A discovery cohort of roughly 100 patients, about 44 with Graves' ophthalmopathy and approximately 60 with stable Graves' hyperthyroidism, was used to find distinguishing TCR V-J signatures. Whether ophthalmopathy could be predicted prospectively was tested in an independent validation cohort made up of some 20 hyperthyroidism patients plus 17 patients who later progressed to ophthalmopathy. TCR Vbeta CDR3 sequencing of 130 to 150 peripheral blood samples (43 ophthalmopathy, 75 hyperthyroidism and about 17 progressor patients) is reported in the paper. Thyroid tissue and blood T-cell repertoires from six Graves' hyperthyroidism patients were also compared in the study. The roughly 100 discovery patients were randomly divided into training and test sets at a 7:3 ratio. Study-wide findings and limitations: Most expanded thyroid clonotypes (frequency above 0.001) were also found in blood, which suggests that blood repertoires may mirror thyroid immune responses. Sample size was not statistically predetermined, and investigators were not blinded to group allocation. In validation, the model predicted progression to ophthalmopathy a median of about 6 months before onset, with about 71% sensitivity and roughly 73% specificity. Ophthalmopathy was separated from stable hyperthyroidism by a 13 V-J signature model, with approximately 85% sensitivity and about 81% specificity obtained in cross-validation and 80%/75% obtained in testing.

The sample taken for sequencing was blood. This receptor was obtained from a man between 18 and 35 years old with Graves' hyperthyroidism.

The CDR3 amino acid sequence is: CSARQIGETQYF. The DNA sequence follows: TGCAGTGCTAGGCAGATCGGAGAGACCCAGTACTTC. The sequence joins TRBV20-1 to TRBJ2-5; the D gene is not confidently resolved. The CDR3, from cysteine to phenylalanine, totals 12 residues. Just CDR3 DNA is preserved here, 36 bases in frame from base 1. The germline V gene (reference sequence) gives CDR1 as DFQATT and CDR2 as SNEGSKA. Relative to germline, V is 3 bases shorter and J is 4 bases shorter, with 9 bases between their ends.